These 32 T cell receptor beta chains came from one sample sequenced in a study of cytomegalovirus exposure and HLA in healthy donors (dated 2017 in TCRdb). Library method: the immunoSEQ multiplex PCR assay. The multiplex PCR relied on a mix of 60 forward primers for TCR Vbeta segments and 13 reverse primers for TCR Jbeta segments. Drawn from immuneACCESS, this table holds only the in-frame rearrangements with V and J called that TCRdb kept. Clones are partly lost; checked studies trace under half to an unresolved V gene and leave the rest unexplained. The sample yields over 130,000 clones; roughly 76% were counted once. Over 0.95% of the sample is held by the ten biggest clonotypes. Source material: PBMCs. These TCRs come from a female donor in good health and CMV-seronegative.

CDR3 sequence (DNA): TGTGCCAGCAGTGAAGATTTAAGAGGGACAGGCCGCAATCAGCCCCAGCATTTT. Its translation is CASSEDLRGTGRNQPQHF. The rearrangement uses TRBV6-1 and TRBJ1-5, with TRBD1 matching over 8 bases. This CDR3 has 18 amino acids. The V and J ends lost 1 base and 2 bases, in that order; junction bases with no gene match: 10. Per the germline V gene, CDR1 is MNHNS and CDR2 is SASEGT.

This rearrangement joins TRBV2 to TRBJ2-7; 7 bases align to TRBD2. This CDR3 has 13 residues. Germline V gene sequence: CDR1 SNHLY, CDR2 FYNNEI. V trimming: 8 bases; J trimming: 6 bases; junction bases outside the gene matches: 10. This CDR3 reads CASGASGIPEQYF. CDR3 coding DNA: TGTGCCAGCGGGGCTAGCGGAATCCCCGAGCAGTACTTC.

The chain carries TRBV6-1 and TRBJ2-7, with TRBD1 matching 7 bases. This CDR3 contains 13 residues. Germline V gene lookup returns CDR1 MNHNS and CDR2 SASEGT. Losses at the gene ends were 6 bases for V and 3 bases for J; bases not matched to a gene: 5. CDR3 nucleotide sequence: TGTGCCAGCAGCGCTGACAGGGACTACGAGCAGTACTTC. It codes for CASSADRDYEQYF.

V usage is TRBV5-4 and J usage is TRBJ2-1; 10 bases agree with TRBD2. The CDR3 is made up of 18 amino acids. Germline V gene data show CDR1 as SGHNT and CDR2 as YYREEE (reference sequence). The V gene end was trimmed by 0 bases and the J gene end by 0 bases; junction bases not matched to a gene: 6. The CDR3 bases are TGTGCCAGCAGCTTGGTGGCTAGCGGGAGACTCTCCTACAATGAGCAGTTCTTC. Its protein product is CASSLVASGRLSYNEQFF.

CDR3 amino acids: CASSPSPGSYNEQFF. CDR3 nucleotides: TGTGCCAGCAGCCCGAGTCCTGGCTCCTACAATGAGCAGTTCTTC. This chain links TRBV11-3 with TRBJ2-1; no clear D. Trimming pared 5 bases from V and 0 bases from J, leaving 11 bases between. The CDR3 is 15 amino acids. The germline V gene has CDR1 SGHNT and CDR2 YENEEA.

The gene calls are TRBV11-2 and TRBJ2-3, with 8 bases fitting TRBD2. The CDR3 is 16 residues long. V was clipped by 1 base and J by 3 bases; unmatched bases: 6. Germline CDR1 SGHAT, CDR2 FQNNGV. The CDR3 coding sequence is TGTGCCAGCAGCTTAGTTGCGGGAGGTTTAACAGATACGCAGTATTTT. Translating it yields CASSLVAGGLTDTQYF. The variable domain in full, with the rest retrieved from reference TRBV11-2 and TRBJ2-3, is EAGVAQSPRYKIIEKRQSVAFWCNPISGHATLYWYQQILGQGPKLLIQFQNNGVVDDSQLPKDRFSAERLKGVDSTLKIQPAKLEDSAVYLCASSLVAGGLTDTQYFGPGTRLTVL.

V gene TRBV29-1 combines with J gene TRBJ2-1; D is perhaps TRBD2 (5 bases). V lost 4 bases and J 0 bases, leaving 22 bases between the germline ends. CDR3 length: 18 amino acids. The germline V gene has CDR1 SQVTM and CDR2 ANQGSEA. CDR3 sequence reads: CSVARASSPFSSYNEQFF. The CDR3 nucleotides read TGCAGCGTTGCAAGGGCTAGCTCTCCTTTCAGCTCCTACAATGAGCAGTTCTTC.

The V gene is TRBV5-1, the J gene TRBJ1-1, with TRBD1 as a possible D gene (6 bases). Germline CDR1 is SGHRS and CDR2 is YFSETQ. V was clipped by 4 bases and J by 1 base, with 14 bases between them. This CDR3 has 15 amino acids. The DNA of the CDR3 is TGCGCCAGCAGCCCAAGGGGAGGGGGGAACACTGAAGCTTTCTTT. Protein sequence: CASSPRGGGNTEAFF.

The chain recombines TRBV19 with TRBJ1-1; D not resolved. The germline CDR1 and CDR2 sequences are LNHDA and SQIVND (reference sequence). The CDR3 extends over 17 amino acids. Trimming took off 5 bases at V and 1 base at J, with 20 bases between the two ends. The CDR3 protein is CASSHLSGEGENTEAFF. The CDR3 DNA is TGTGCCAGTAGTCACCTCTCAGGAGAGGGAGAGAACACTGAAGCTTTCTTT.

This chain uses TRBV6-5 with TRBJ2-7, with 11 bases lining up with TRBD1. Germline values: CDR1 MNHEY, CDR2 SVGAGI. V trimming: 2 bases; J trimming: 4 bases; junction bases outside the gene matches: 7. This CDR3 is built from 16 residues. The CDR3 spells CASSYRRTGGGYEQYF. CDR3 sequence (DNA): TGTGCCAGCAGTTACCGCCGGACAGGGGGCGGTTACGAGCAGTACTTC.

This rearrangement joins TRBV20-1 to TRBJ1-2; possible D gene TRBD1, 5 bases. V lost 3 bases to trimming and J lost 12 bases, with 14 bases between them. The germline V gene has CDR1 DFQATT and CDR2 SNEGSKA (reference sequence). CDR3 size: 11 residues. CDR3 in amino acids: CSASGRAVNTF. The CDR3 region has the DNA TGCAGTGCTAGTGGCAGGGCGGTGAACACCTTC.

The chain carries TRBV7-8 and TRBJ2-7; perhaps TRBD2 as D (6 bases). The CDR3 length is 14 residues. The V end lost 5 bases, the J end lost 2 bases, and 13 bases lay between the germline ends. The V gene's germline CDR1 is SGHVS and CDR2 FQNEAQ. The CDR3 sequence is CASSIGTLTYEQYF. CDR3 nucleotide sequence: TGTGCCAGCAGCATCGGGACTTTGACCTACGAGCAGTACTTC.

The chain is built from TRBV28 and TRBJ1-2; 7 nucleotides line up with TRBD1. The trim removed 2 bases at V and 2 bases at J, leaving 2 bases unmatched. This CDR3 is built from 14 residues. The germline V gene has CDR1 MDHEN and CDR2 SYDVKM. CDR3 amino acids: CASSLGTENYGYTF. In DNA, the CDR3 is TGTGCCAGCAGTTTAGGGACAGAAAACTATGGCTACACCTTC.

The chain carries TRBV28 and TRBJ2-5; weak D call: TRBD1 (7 bases). V lost 5 bases and J 5 bases, leaving 21 bases between the germline ends. Germline loops: CDR1 MDHEN, CDR2 SYDVKM. This CDR3 comprises 16 residues. DNA of the CDR3: TGTGCCAGCAGTCCCCATTGGGCGGGACAGTTTGAGACCCAGTACTTC. It translates to CASSPHWAGQFETQYF.

The chain uses TRBV2 and TRBJ2-1; 10 nucleotides align to TRBD1. The CDR3 has 15 residues. Germline V gene sequence: CDR1 SNHLY, CDR2 FYNNEI. With 6 bases clipped from V and 4 bases from J, the junction kept 6 bases outside the gene matches. The CDR3 coding sequence is TGTGCCAGCAGGTCCGACAGGGGGCAATACAATGAGCAGTTCTTC. Its translation is CASRSDRGQYNEQFF.

This chain links TRBV27 with TRBJ2-7; D not certain. This CDR3 comprises 11 residues. The V end lost 7 bases, the J end lost 3 bases, and 7 bases lay between the germline ends. Germline CDR1 and CDR2: MNHEY and SMNVEV (reference sequence). CDR3 coding DNA: TGTGCCAGCATTGCTAACTACGAGCAGTACTTC. Translating gives CASIANYEQYF.

The J gene is TRBJ2-1, the V gene TRBV20-1; D gene unclear. This CDR3 has 11 amino acids. The germline CDR1 and CDR2 sequences are DFQATT and SNEGSKA (reference sequence). V lost 0 bases to trimming and J lost 11 bases, with 8 bases between them. The CDR3 reads CSAREQTKQFF. The CDR3 DNA sequence: TGCAGTGCTAGAGAACAGACAAAGCAGTTCTTC.

This clone occurred once. V usage is TRBV2 and J usage is TRBJ2-2; 7 positions agree with TRBD2. Germline-derived CDR1 and CDR2 are SNHLY and FYNNEI. There are 14 residues in the CDR3. Trimming at V came to 4 bases and at J to 6 bases, leaving 5 bases not matched to a gene. CDR3 coding DNA: TGTGCCAGCAGTGGGGCGGGAGCCGCCGGGGAGCTGTTTTTT. It translates to CASSGAGAAGELFF.

The rearrangement joins TRBV5-1 to TRBJ2-1; TRBD1 might be the D (5 bases). Germline-derived CDR1 and CDR2 are SGHRS and YFSETQ. The germline V and J ends were trimmed by 0 bases and 6 bases, with 10 bases remaining between them. The CDR3 runs to 14 residues. The CDR3 DNA follows: TGCGCCAGCAGCTTGGTTCCAGGGCCCAATGAGCAGTTCTTC. Its translation: CASSLVPGPNEQFF.

This chain links TRBV9 with TRBJ2-7; 7 positions match TRBD2. The V segment lost 7 bases and the J segment 3 bases; nucleotides outside the gene matches: 7. The germline V gene encodes CDR1 SGDLS and CDR2 YYNGEE. The CDR3 contains 13 residues. The chain's CDR3 is CASQRGDGYEQYF. The CDR3 coding sequence is TGTGCCAGCCAACGGGGGGATGGCTACGAGCAGTACTTC.

In DNA form, the CDR3 reads TGTGCCACTGGAAGGGGGGGCAAGACTGAAGCTTTCTTT. Protein: CATGRGGKTEAFF. The rearrangement links TRBV19 to TRBJ1-1, with D possibly being TRBD1 (6 bases). The V end was cut by 10 bases, the J end by 5 bases, with 17 bases between. The CDR3 totals 13 residues. From germline, CDR1 is LNHDA and CDR2 SQIVND (reference sequence). Variable domain in full (rest from reference TRBV19 and TRBJ1-1): DGGITQSPKYLFRKEGQNVTLSCEQNLNHDAMYWYRQDPGQGLRLIYYSQIVNDFQKGDIAEGYSVSREKKESFPLTVTSAQKNPTAFYLCATGRGGKTEAFFGQGTRLTVV.

The V and J genes are TRBV19 and TRBJ2-1, with 13 bases aligning to TRBD2. V lost 5 bases, J lost 6 bases, and 10 bases stayed unmatched. Germline CDR1 is LNHDA and CDR2 is SQIVND (reference sequence). This CDR3 is 17 amino acids long. In DNA, the CDR3 is TGTGCCAGTAGTCCTCCTCGACTAGCGGGGGGTGGCAATGAGCAGTTCTTC. Amino acid sequence: CASSPPRLAGGGNEQFF.

This clone appeared a few times. This chain joins TRBV5-4 and TRBJ1-2; possible D gene TRBD1, 6 bases. The CDR3 consists of 15 residues. Trimming shortened V by 4 bases and J by 4 bases, and 17 bases separated the two germline ends. The V gene's germline CDR1 is SGHNT and CDR2 YYREEE (reference sequence). The CDR3 region is CASSLPDRDIYGYTF. The CDR3 DNA reads TGTGCCAGCAGCCTACCCGACCGGGACATCTATGGCTACACCTTC.

The chain is built from TRBV28 and TRBJ2-5; 9 bases are shared with TRBD1. The end of the DNA is better explained by TRBJ2-7, so the J call may be wrong. The germline gives CDR1 MDHEN, CDR2 SYDVKM. This CDR3 comprises 16 residues. The CDR3 bases are TGTGCCAGCAGTTTATGGCGGGACAGGGTCCCCTACGAGCAGTACTTC. It specifies CASSLWRDRVPYEQYF.

The genes are TRBV5-6 and TRBJ2-2; possibly TRBD1 for D (6 bases). The germline V gene has CDR1 SGHDT and CDR2 YYEEEE. Trimming took off 0 bases at V and 6 bases at J, with 9 bases between the two ends. This CDR3 region has 14 residues. CDR3 DNA: TGTGCCAGCAGCTTGGTTGGGGGCGCCGGGGAGCTGTTTTTT. It specifies CASSLVGGAGELFF.

The J gene is TRBJ1-1, the V gene TRBV28; D gene uncertain. The ends were cut back, 7 bases at V and 2 bases at J, with 11 bases in the middle. The CDR3 spans 13 residues. The germline CDR1 and CDR2 sequences are MDHEN and SYDVKM. CDR3 residues: CASTGGINTEAFF. The DNA for the CDR3 is TGTGCCAGCACGGGCGGGATTAACACTGAAGCTTTCTTT.

The gene calls are TRBV5-6 and TRBJ1-2, with no clear D. There are 15 residues in the CDR3. CDR1 SGHDT and CDR2 YYEEEE come from the germline V gene. V shed 4 bases and J shed 8 bases, with 21 bases lying between them. CDR3 in DNA: TGTGCCAGCAGCGACCCCGGGATCCAGTATCGAGGCTACACCTTC. Translating gives CASSDPGIQYRGYTF.

There are a few counts of this clone. This chain uses TRBV4-1 with TRBJ2-7; weak D call: TRBD1 (5 bases). Trimming took 2 bases from V and 3 from J, leaving 17 bases between them. The CDR3 consists of 16 residues. Germline V CDR1 and CDR2: MGHRA, YSYEKL. The CDR3 DNA follows: TGCGCCAGCAGCCAAAAAAGACAGCCAGAATTCTACGAGCAGTACTTC. Protein sequence: CASSQKRQPEFYEQYF.

Written as DNA, the CDR3 is TGTGCCAGTAGTAGCCGAACAGATAGCAATCAGCCCCAGCATTTT. This gives the protein CASSSRTDSNQPQHF. The rearrangement joins TRBV19 to TRBJ1-5; D unresolved. The CDR3 has 15 residues. Germline values: CDR1 LNHDA, CDR2 SQIVND (reference sequence). V was shortened by 4 bases and J by 0 bases, with 10 bases between the two germline ends. Full variable domain (outside the CDR3, taken from reference TRBV19 and TRBJ1-5): DGGITQSPKYLFRKEGQNVTLSCEQNLNHDAMYWYRQDPGQGLRLIYYSQIVNDFQKGDIAEGYSVSREKKESFPLTVTSAQKNPTAFYLCASSSRTDSNQPQHFGDGTRLSIL.

The chain has TRBV11-2 and TRBJ2-1; 10 positions agree with TRBD2. Trimming took 9 bases from V and 5 from J; bases not matched to a gene: 10. Germline loops: CDR1 SGHAT, CDR2 FQNNGV. The length of the CDR3 is 15 residues. The CDR3 sequence: CASQALAGVNNEQFF. The DNA for the CDR3 is TGTGCCAGTCAAGCCCTAGCGGGAGTCAACAATGAGCAGTTCTTC.

The V gene is TRBV5-4, the J gene TRBJ1-1, with D perhaps TRBD1 (6 bases). V was trimmed by 4 bases and J by 1 base, leaving 14 bases between them. In germline, CDR1 is SGHNT, CDR2 YYREEE (reference sequence). This CDR3 contains 15 residues. This CDR3 is CASSRPDRGNTEAFF. The CDR3 region has the DNA TGTGCCAGCAGCAGACCGGACAGAGGGAACACTGAAGCTTTCTTT.

CDR3 bases: TGTGCCAGCAGGCGACAGGGGGCTGGGGAGCTGTTTTTT. Its translation is CASRRQGAGELFF. This sequence joins TRBV28 and TRBJ2-2; 10 bases are shared with TRBD1. From germline, CDR1 is MDHEN and CDR2 SYDVKM. J was trimmed by 8 bases and V by 6 bases; bases with no gene match: 3. This CDR3 spans 13 amino acids. The full variable domain, in which reference TRBV28 and TRBJ2-2 provide the parts outside the CDR3, is DVKVTQSSRYLVKRTGEKVFLECVQDMDHENMFWYRQDPGLGLRLIYFSYDVKMKEKGDIPEGYSVSREKKERFSLILESASTNQTSMYLCASRRQGAGELFFGEGSRLTVL.